This T cell receptor beta chain was sequenced for a study of Ad26.COV2.S vaccination and SARS-CoV-2 variants. Study observations and caveats: Breadth, reportedly substantial, characterized the spike-specific CD8+ and CD4+ T cell responses after vaccination.

Treatment reported: approximately 18 received Ad26.COV2.S at low or high dose, single or two shots; a few received placebo; per-sample allocation not given. Specimens were obtained on day 63 following the first vaccine or placebo injection. Some clones are missing from TCRdb's copy, which holds only in-frame ones; the method was immunoSEQ multiplex PCR. The data show 350,000 to 500,000 clones, roughly 90% seen once. Comments on this clone: Its cognate antigen is unknown.

The CDR3 is 15 residues long. The germline CDR1 and CDR2 sequences are SGDLS and YYNGEE. The V end was cut by 4 bases, the J end by 7 bases, with 19 bases between. J is TRBJ2-3 and V is TRBV9; D is unclear. This clonotype was sampled from a person between 18 and 65 years old who received the Ad26.COV2.S COVID-19 vaccine or a placebo. The sample consisted of peripheral blood, taken in a trial of Ad26.COV2.S vaccine versus placebo. The CDR3 sequence: CASSPRSPPSNTQYF. The CDR3, as DNA: TGTGCCAGCAGCCCCAGATCCCCCCCGTCGAATACGCAGTATTTT.